A single sample gave rise to the 19 T cell receptor beta chains below, sequenced in a study of shared clonotypes between healthy human individuals. Naive CD8 cells were CD45RO-negative, positively selected for CCR7, excluding terminally differentiated effector memory CD45RA+ cells. Profiled with immunoSEQ multiplex PCR; TCRdb holds only in-frame clones, not every one. The sample yields about 1.9 million clones, just over 90% seen once. The material sequenced was naive CD8+ T cells from PBMCs. The receptors shown here come from a young man in good health. Some clones in this sample may be carry-over from other donors' samples.

This rearrangement joins TRBV4-2 to TRBJ2-2; TRBD2 matches at 9 bases. The CDR3 has 15 residues. Per germline, CDR1 LGHNA and CDR2 YNFKEQ. V lost 0 bases and J lost 6; bases outside the gene matches: 2. This CDR3 is CASSQEGLAAGELFF. The CDR3 region has the DNA TGTGCCAGCAGCCAAGAGGGACTAGCCGCCGGGGAGCTGTTTTTT.

This clone was counted a single time. The CDR3 nucleotides are TGTGCCAGCAGCTTAGGGGTAACCGACAGGTCCTACGAGCAGTACTTC. It yields the protein CASSLGVTDRSYEQYF. V usage is TRBV7-9 and J usage is TRBJ2-7; TRBD1 is a possible D gene (6 bases). Germline V lookup: CDR1 SEHNR, CDR2 FQNEAQ (reference sequence). V was shortened by 1 base and J by 1 base, with 14 bases between the two germline ends. The CDR3 has 16 residues. Full variable domain (outside the CDR3, taken from reference TRBV7-9 and TRBJ2-7): DTGVSQNPRHKITKRGQNVTFRCDPISEHNRLYWYRQTLGQGPEFLTYFQNEAQLEKSRLLSDRFSAERPKGSFSTLEIQRTEQGDSAMYLCASSLGVTDRSYEQYFGPGTRLTVT.

A note on this clone: Other DNA sequences of this sample code for an identical CDR3. The J gene is TRBJ2-5, the V gene TRBV27; perhaps TRBD1 as D (5 bases). Trimming shortened V by 2 bases and J by 4 bases, and 11 bases separated the two germline ends. The germline gives CDR1 MNHEY, CDR2 SMNVEV (reference sequence). CDR3 size: 14 residues. The CDR3 bases are TGTGCCAGCAGTTTAAGCAGGGTGGGAGAGACCCAGTACTTC. Protein product: CASSLSRVGETQYF.

This clone appeared a single time. The chain links TRBV6-5 to TRBJ2-7; D is unclear. CDR1 MNHEY and CDR2 SVGAGI come from the germline V gene. Trimming stripped 0 bases from V and 3 bases from J, with 9 bases between. This CDR3 is 14 amino acids long. CDR3 DNA sequence: TGTGCCAGCAGTTACTCGTCCTGGGGCTACGAGCAGTACTTC. Amino acid sequence: CASSYSSWGYEQYF.

J is TRBJ2-1 and V is TRBV7-9; D may match TRBD1 or TRBD2 (6 bases each). Germline lookup yields CDR1 SEHNR and CDR2 FQNEAQ (reference sequence). Trimming pared 5 bases from V and 5 bases from J, leaving 19 bases between. The CDR3 has 16 amino acids. CDR3 region: CASSQPRGAGNNEQFF. CDR3 coding DNA: TGTGCCAGCAGCCAACCGAGGGGGGCGGGAAACAATGAGCAGTTCTTC.

Note on this clone: Other nucleotide sequences in the sample specify the same CDR3. J is TRBJ2-7 and V is TRBV29-1; maybe TRBD1 (6 bases). The CDR3 extends over 11 amino acids. CDR1 SQVTM and CDR2 ANQGSEA come from the germline V gene. The V end lost 3 bases, the J end lost 4 bases, and 7 bases lay between the germline ends. CDR3 amino acids: CSVDRGYEQYF. CDR3 sequence (DNA): TGCAGCGTTGACAGGGGATACGAGCAGTACTTC.

As regards this clone: Additional DNA sequences in this sample encode the identical CDR3. This chain connects TRBV28 to TRBJ2-2; no definite D call. Trimming took off 3 bases at V and 4 bases at J, with 3 bases between the two ends. The CDR3 is 12 residues long. Germline V gene lookup returns CDR1 MDHEN and CDR2 SYDVKM. CDR3 in amino acids: CASSFPTGELFF. CDR3 bases: TGTGCCAGCAGTTTTCCCACCGGGGAGCTGTTTTTT.

The chain recombines TRBV28 with TRBJ2-7; no definite D call. The CDR3 is 13 amino acids. In germline, CDR1 is MDHEN, CDR2 SYDVKM. Trimming removed 7 bases from V and 5 bases from J, with 15 bases in between. The CDR3 bases are TGTGCCAGCAAACTCGAAGAGAGAAACGAGCAGTACTTC. It is translated as CASKLEERNEQYF.

The rearrangement uses TRBV7-3 and TRBJ2-5; D perhaps matches TRBD1 (5 bases). This CDR3 spans 13 amino acids. Looked up from germline, CDR1 is SGHTA and CDR2 is FQGTGA. The ends were cut back, 5 bases at V and 3 bases at J, with 10 bases in the middle. Written as DNA, the CDR3 is TGTGCCAGCAGCATAGACAGCGAAGAGACCCAGTACTTC. Translation: CASSIDSEETQYF. Looking up the rest from reference TRBV7-3 and TRBJ2-5 gives the full variable domain: GAGVSQTPSNKVTEKGKYVELRCDPISGHTALYWYRQSLGQGPEFLIYFQGTGAADDSGLPNDRFFAVRPEGSVSTLKIQRTERGDSAVYLCASSIDSEETQYFGPGTRLLVL.

The V and J genes are TRBV19 and TRBJ2-1; 11 positions match TRBD1. The CDR3 runs 14 residues. V shed 8 bases, J shed 4 bases, and the junction held 4 bases outside the gene matches. CDR1 is LNHDA and CDR2 is SQIVND in the germline V gene (reference sequence). CDR3 sequence reads: CASRGTGGYNEQFF. In DNA form, the CDR3 reads TGTGCCAGTCGCGGGACAGGGGGATACAATGAGCAGTTCTTC. Supplemented by reference TRBV19 and TRBJ2-1, the full variable domain reads DGGITQSPKYLFRKEGQNVTLSCEQNLNHDAMYWYRQDPGQGLRLIYYSQIVNDFQKGDIAEGYSVSREKKESFPLTVTSAQKNPTAFYLCASRGTGGYNEQFFGPGTRLTVL.

V usage is TRBV6-4 and J usage is TRBJ2-7; D is possibly TRBD1 (6 bases). Trimming pared 6 bases from V and 1 base from J, leaving 13 bases between. This CDR3 comprises 14 residues. Germline CDR1 is MRHNA and CDR2 is SNTAGT. Here the CDR3 DNA reads TGTGCCAGCAGATTACAGGGACGATCCTACGAGCAGTACTTC. Protein sequence: CASRLQGRSYEQYF.

The CDR3 sequence is CASQGLAESQVPTPHQETQYF. CDR3 DNA: TGTGCCAGCCAAGGACTAGCGGAGTCCCAAGTTCCCACCCCCCACCAAGAGACCCAGTACTTC. The chain couples TRBV2 to TRBJ2-5, with 10 bases fitting TRBD2. Germline trimming cut 8 bases from V and 0 bases from J; bases unmatched to any gene: 24. Germline values: CDR1 SNHLY, CDR2 FYNNEI. The CDR3 has 21 amino acids.

The chain has TRBV7-3 and TRBJ2-7; 12 nucleotides align to TRBD2. The V gene's germline CDR1 is SGHTA and CDR2 FQGTGA. After removal of 2 bases from V and 5 bases from J, the junction contained 10 bases not matched to a gene. CDR3 size: 17 residues. Here the CDR3 DNA reads TGTGCCAGCAGCTTACGGACTAGCGGGATCTTGGGCCACGAGCAGTACTTC. Its protein is CASSLRTSGILGHEQYF.

V and J are TRBV2 and TRBJ1-5; D is uncertain. The germline V gene encodes CDR1 SNHLY and CDR2 FYNNEI. V shed 0 bases and J shed 0 bases, with 6 bases lying between them. This CDR3 is 15 amino acids long. CDR3 protein: CASSEAWGSNQPQHF. The CDR3 region has the DNA TGTGCCAGCAGTGAAGCGTGGGGTAGCAATCAGCCCCAGCATTTT.

J is TRBJ2-2 and V is TRBV5-5; D remains unclear. The CDR3 has 13 residues. The V gene's germline CDR1 is SGHKS and CDR2 YYEKEE (reference sequence). Trimming pared 4 bases from V and 3 bases from J, leaving 7 bases between. The CDR3 sequence is CASSQPYTGELFF. CDR3 bases: TGTGCCAGCAGCCAGCCCTACACCGGGGAGCTGTTTTTT.

The CDR3, as DNA: TGTGCCAGCAGCTTAGAAGCGGCCGGGGGCAAAAACATTCAGTACTTC. Amino acid sequence: CASSLEAAGGKNIQYF. V usage is TRBV7-9 and J usage is TRBJ2-4; the D gene is possibly TRBD2 (6 bases). The V gene lost 1 base and the J gene lost 3 bases, with 13 bases spanning the gap. The length of the CDR3 is 16 residues. Per the germline V gene, CDR1 is SEHNR and CDR2 is FQNEAQ (reference sequence).

The V call is TRBV7-3, the J call TRBJ2-7; tentative D call: TRBD2 (6 bases). The V gene's germline CDR1 is SGHTA and CDR2 FQGTGA. The CDR3 has 14 residues. Trimming cost V 5 bases and J 3 bases, with 14 bases left between them. The CDR3 region is CASSTRGGVYEQYF. The CDR3 coding sequence is TGTGCCAGCAGCACGCGGGGCGGGGTCTACGAGCAGTACTTC. Full variable domain (outside the CDR3, taken from reference TRBV7-3 and TRBJ2-7): GAGVSQTPSNKVTEKGKYVELRCDPISGHTALYWYRQSLGQGPEFLIYFQGTGAADDSGLPNDRFFAVRPEGSVSTLKIQRTERGDSAVYLCASSTRGGVYEQYFGPGTRLTVT.

The genes are TRBV10-3 and TRBJ2-7; TRBD2 matches at 9 bases. Germline lookup yields CDR1 ENHRY and CDR2 SYGVKD. Trimming removed 9 bases from V and 2 bases from J; junction bases left unmatched: 8. CDR3 size: 14 residues. The CDR3 nucleotides are TGTGCCATATCACAGCGGGAGGATACCTACGAGCAGTACTTC. Its protein is CAISQREDTYEQYF.

A single count supports this clone. The rearrangement joins TRBV15 to TRBJ2-3, with 9 bases fitting TRBD2. The CDR3 loop spans 17 amino acids. Germline CDR1 LNHNV, CDR2 YYDKDF (reference sequence). The V segment lost 0 bases and the J segment 4 bases; nucleotides outside the gene matches: 8. The CDR3 bases are TGTGCCACCAGCAGAGATTATAATAGCGGGAGCCCAGATACGCAGTATTTT. Translated, it gives CATSRDYNSGSPDTQYF.